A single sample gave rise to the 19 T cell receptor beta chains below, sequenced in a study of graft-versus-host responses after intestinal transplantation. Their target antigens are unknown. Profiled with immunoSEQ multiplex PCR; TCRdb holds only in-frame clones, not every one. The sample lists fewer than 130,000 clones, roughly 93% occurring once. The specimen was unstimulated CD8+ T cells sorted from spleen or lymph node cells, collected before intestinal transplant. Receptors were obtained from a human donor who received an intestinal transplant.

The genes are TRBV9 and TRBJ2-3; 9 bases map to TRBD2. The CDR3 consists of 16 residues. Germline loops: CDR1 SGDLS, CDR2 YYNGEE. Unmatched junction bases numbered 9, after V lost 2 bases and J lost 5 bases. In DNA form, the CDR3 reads TGTGCCAGCAGCGTCCCTTTTAGCGGGAGTCGAGATACGCAGTATTTT. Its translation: CASSVPFSGSRDTQYF.

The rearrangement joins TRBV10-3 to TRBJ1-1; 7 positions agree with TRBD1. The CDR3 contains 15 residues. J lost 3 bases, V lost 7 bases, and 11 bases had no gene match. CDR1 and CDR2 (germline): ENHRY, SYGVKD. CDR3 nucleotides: TGTGCCATCAAGAAGGAGGGGGCGTCAGACACTGAAGCTTTCTTT. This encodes CAIKKEGASDTEAFF.

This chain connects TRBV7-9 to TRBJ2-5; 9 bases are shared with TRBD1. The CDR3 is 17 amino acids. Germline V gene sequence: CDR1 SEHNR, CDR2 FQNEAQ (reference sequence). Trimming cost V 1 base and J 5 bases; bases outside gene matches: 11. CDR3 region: CASSLEVLDRGRETQYF. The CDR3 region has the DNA TGTGCCAGCAGCTTAGAAGTTTTGGACAGGGGTAGGGAGACCCAGTACTTC.

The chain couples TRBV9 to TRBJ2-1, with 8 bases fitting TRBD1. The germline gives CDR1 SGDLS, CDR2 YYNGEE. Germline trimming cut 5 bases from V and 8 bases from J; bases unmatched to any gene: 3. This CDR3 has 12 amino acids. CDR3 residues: CASSQGADEQFF. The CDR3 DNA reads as TGTGCCAGCAGTCAGGGGGCGGATGAGCAGTTCTTC.

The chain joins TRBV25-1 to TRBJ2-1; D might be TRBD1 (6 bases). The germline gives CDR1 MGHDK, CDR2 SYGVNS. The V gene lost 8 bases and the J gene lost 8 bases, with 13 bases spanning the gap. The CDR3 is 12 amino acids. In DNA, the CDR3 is TGTGCCAGCTCATTAGGGGGACATGAGCAGTTCTTC. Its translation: CASSLGGHEQFF.

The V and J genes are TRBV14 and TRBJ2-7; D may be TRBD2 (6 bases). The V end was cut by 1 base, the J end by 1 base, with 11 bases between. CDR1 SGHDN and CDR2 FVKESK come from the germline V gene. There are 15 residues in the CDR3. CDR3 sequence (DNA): TGTGCCAGCAGCCAAGGGAGAGGGAGGTCCTACGAGCAGTACTTC. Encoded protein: CASSQGRGRSYEQYF.

This CDR3 is CASSWAESSYNEQFF. The CDR3 DNA sequence: TGTGCCAGCAGTTGGGCCGAGAGCTCCTACAATGAGCAGTTCTTC. The chain has TRBV27 and TRBJ2-1; D not resolved. CDR3 length: 15 residues. Germline V lookup: CDR1 MNHEY, CDR2 SMNVEV (reference sequence). V lost 4 bases to trimming and J lost 0 bases, with 10 bases between them.

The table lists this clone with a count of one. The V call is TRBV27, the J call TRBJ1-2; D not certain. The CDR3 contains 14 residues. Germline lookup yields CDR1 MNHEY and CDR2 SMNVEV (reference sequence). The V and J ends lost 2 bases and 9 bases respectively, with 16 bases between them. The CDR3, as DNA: TGTGCCAGCAGTTTAGAGGGCCTACCTAGGAGCTACACCTTC. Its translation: CASSLEGLPRSYTF.

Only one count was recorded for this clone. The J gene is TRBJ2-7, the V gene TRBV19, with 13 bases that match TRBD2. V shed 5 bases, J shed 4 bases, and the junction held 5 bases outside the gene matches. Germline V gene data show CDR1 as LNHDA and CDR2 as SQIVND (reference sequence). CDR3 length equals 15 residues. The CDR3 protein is CASSVGTSGNYEQYF. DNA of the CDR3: TGTGCCAGTAGTGTCGGGACTAGCGGGAATTACGAGCAGTACTTC.

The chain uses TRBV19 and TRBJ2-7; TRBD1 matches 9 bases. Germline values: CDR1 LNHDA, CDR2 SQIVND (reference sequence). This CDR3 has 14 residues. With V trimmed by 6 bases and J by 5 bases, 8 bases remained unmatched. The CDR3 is CASSPGTGFNEQYF. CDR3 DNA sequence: TGTGCCAGTAGCCCTGGGACAGGGTTCAACGAGCAGTACTTC.

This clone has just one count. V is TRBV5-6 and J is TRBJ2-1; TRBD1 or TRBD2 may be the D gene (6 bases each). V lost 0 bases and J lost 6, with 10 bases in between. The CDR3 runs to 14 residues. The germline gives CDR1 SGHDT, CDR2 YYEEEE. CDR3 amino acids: CASSLGGGPNEQFF. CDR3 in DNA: TGTGCCAGCAGCTTGGGAGGGGGGCCCAATGAGCAGTTCTTC.

The CDR3 DNA sequence: TGTGCCAGCACCTCCTTTGGGCTAGCAGATGAGCAGTTCTTC. Amino acids: CASTSFGLADEQFF. The chain joins TRBV7-9 to TRBJ2-1; D is perhaps TRBD2 (5 bases). The germline CDR1 and CDR2 sequences are SEHNR and FQNEAQ (reference sequence). There are 14 residues in the CDR3. V lost 7 bases and J 8 bases, leaving 18 bases between the germline ends. The entire variable domain, with the rest obtained from reference TRBV7-9 and TRBJ2-1, is as follows: DTGVSQNPRHKITKRGQNVTFRCDPISEHNRLYWYRQTLGQGPEFLTYFQNEAQLEKSRLLSDRFSAERPKGSFSTLEIQRTEQGDSAMYLCASTSFGLADEQFFGPGTRLTVL.

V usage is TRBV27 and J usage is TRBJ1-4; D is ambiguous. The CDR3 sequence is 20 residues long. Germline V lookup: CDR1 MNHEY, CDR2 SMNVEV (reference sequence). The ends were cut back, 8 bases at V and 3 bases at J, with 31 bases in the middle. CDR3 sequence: CASPSSSGRAGWFANEKLFF. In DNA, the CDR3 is TGTGCCAGCCCCTCGAGTAGCGGAAGGGCAGGCTGGTTTGCTAATGAAAAACTGTTTTTT.

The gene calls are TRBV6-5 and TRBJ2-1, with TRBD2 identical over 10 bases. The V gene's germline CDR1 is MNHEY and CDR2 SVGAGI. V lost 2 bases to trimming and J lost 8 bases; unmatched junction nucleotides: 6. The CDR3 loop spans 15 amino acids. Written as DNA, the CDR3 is TGTGCCAGCAGTTACGTTTCTAGCGGGAGCGATGAGCAGTTCTTC. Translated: CASSYVSSGSDEQFF.

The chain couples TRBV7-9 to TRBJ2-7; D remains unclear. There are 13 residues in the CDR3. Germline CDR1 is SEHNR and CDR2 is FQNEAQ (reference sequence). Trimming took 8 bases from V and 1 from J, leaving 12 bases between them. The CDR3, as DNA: TGTGCCAGCTCTTCTGCTGTGTCCTACGAGCAGTACTTC. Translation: CASSSAVSYEQYF.

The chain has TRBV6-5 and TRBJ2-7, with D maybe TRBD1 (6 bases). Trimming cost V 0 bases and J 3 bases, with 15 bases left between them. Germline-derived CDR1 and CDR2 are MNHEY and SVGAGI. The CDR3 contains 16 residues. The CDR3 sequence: CASSYSVRGSSYEQYF. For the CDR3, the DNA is TGTGCCAGCAGTTACTCAGTTAGGGGGAGTAGCTACGAGCAGTACTTC.

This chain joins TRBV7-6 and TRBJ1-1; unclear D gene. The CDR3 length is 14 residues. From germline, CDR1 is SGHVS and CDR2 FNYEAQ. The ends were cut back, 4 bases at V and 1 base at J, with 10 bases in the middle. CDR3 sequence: CASSWRTGNTEAFF. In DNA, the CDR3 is TGTGCCAGCAGCTGGCGGACGGGGAACACTGAAGCTTTCTTT.

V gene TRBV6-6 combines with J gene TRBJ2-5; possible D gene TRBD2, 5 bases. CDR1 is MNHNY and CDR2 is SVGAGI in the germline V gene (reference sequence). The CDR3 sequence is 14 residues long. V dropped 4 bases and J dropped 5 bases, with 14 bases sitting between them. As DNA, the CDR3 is TGTGCCAGCAGTTCGGACTCCCCCCGGGAGACCCAGTACTTC. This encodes CASSSDSPRETQYF.

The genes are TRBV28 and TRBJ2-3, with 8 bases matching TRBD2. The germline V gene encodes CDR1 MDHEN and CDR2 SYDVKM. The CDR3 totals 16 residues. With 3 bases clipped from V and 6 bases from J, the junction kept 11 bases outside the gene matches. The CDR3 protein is CASSLVQREIPDTQYF. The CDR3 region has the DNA TGTGCCAGCAGTTTGGTACAGCGGGAGATTCCGGATACGCAGTATTTT.